This T cell receptor beta chain appears in the sequencing data of a study of CD8+CD57+ T cells in acquired aplastic anemia. Germline assignment: CDR1 LGHDT and CDR2 YNNKEL (reference sequence). The CDR3 sequence is 17 residues long. Trimming cost V 0 bases and J 7 bases; bases outside gene matches: 11. Genomic DNA constituted the template upon which TCR beta VDJ and CDR3 profiling was performed. TCRdb redid the calling of the reads with MiXCR, one entry per CDR3 protein. The sample comprises around 180,000 distinct CDR3 sequences, about three fifths of which are singletons, and 45% to 50% rests with the top ten.

The J gene is TRBJ2-5, the V gene TRBV3-1; 10 nucleotides agree with TRBD2. Sequenced sample: sorted CD4+, CD8+, or CD8+CD57+ T cells (not recorded which) from PBMCs. The clonotype was recovered from a human donor in good health. The CDR3 region is CASSQDLIGASGGTQYF. Here the CDR3 DNA reads TGTGCCAGCAGCCAAGATCTTATCGGGGCTAGCGGGGGGACCCAGTACTTC.